One and the same sample provided the 25 T cell receptor beta chains below, sequenced in a study of T cells expressing NK-cell markers. TCRdb reworked the 5' RACE reads into one entry per CDR3 protein, no DNA. The sample holds 200,000 to 300,000 distinct CDR3 sequences. Sample: blood T cells: a sorted CD56 or NKG2C T cell subset, CD4+ or CD8+ T cells, or bulk PBMC T cells (not recorded which). Receptors originate from a man aged 18 to 35 in good health.

The rearrangement joins TRBV30 to TRBJ1-3. The CDR3 consists of 14 residues. Germline-derived CDR1 and CDR2 are GTSNPN and SVGIG (reference sequence). The CDR3 sequence is CAYDRSTGGNTIYF.

The V gene is TRBV24-1, the J gene TRBJ2-3; checking the TCRdb D call of TRBD2 is not possible without DNA. CDR1 and CDR2 (germline): KGHDR, SFDVKD. CDR3 length equals 13 residues. CDR3 residues: CATSRDFTDTQYF.

The chain links TRBV12-3 or TRBV12-4 to TRBJ1-1. The CDR3 contains 14 residues. CDR3 region: CASTGAGTYTEAFF.

This chain joins TRBV28 and TRBJ2-3; absent DNA, TCRdb's TRBD1 call cannot be checked. In germline, CDR1 is MDHEN, CDR2 SYDVKM. This CDR3 region has 14 residues. CDR3: CASSILTGRDTQYF.

J is TRBJ2-3 and V is TRBV6-5. CDR1 is MNHEY and CDR2 is SVGAGI in the germline V gene. The CDR3 covers 13 residues. This CDR3 reads CASSYRGMRTQYF.

The V and J genes are TRBV15 and TRBJ1-5. The CDR3 runs 12 residues. Germline loops: CDR1 LNHNV, CDR2 YYDKDF (reference sequence). CDR3: CATSPSSQPQHF.

This sequence joins TRBV10-3 and TRBJ2-1; TCRdb selects TRBD1, and the lack of DNA leaves this call unchecked. In germline, CDR1 is ENHRY, CDR2 SYGVKD. This CDR3 has 15 residues. CDR3 amino acids: CAISRTTGAEGEQFF.

The V gene is TRBV20-1, the J gene TRBJ2-5; with no DNA, the TCRdb D assignment of TRBD1 cannot be verified. Germline CDR1 and CDR2: DFQATT and SNEGSKA (reference sequence). The CDR3 runs to 15 residues. The CDR3 is CSAGPRDVLQETQYF.

The chain links TRBV12-3 or TRBV12-4 to TRBJ2-2; the TCRdb call, TRBD2, lacks DNA for checking. The CDR3 is 16 amino acids. CDR3 sequence reads: CASSLAVITRPGELFF.

The genes are TRBV7-2 and TRBJ1-2. This CDR3 has 14 amino acids. From germline, CDR1 is SGHTA and CDR2 FQGNSA. The CDR3 sequence: CASSLEGLVYGYTF.

The genes are TRBV12-2 and TRBJ1-5; TCRdb gives TRBD1 as the D gene, but with no DNA this cannot be confirmed. TRBV12-2 is a documented pseudogene. The CDR3 sequence is 17 residues long. The CDR3 region is CASRLAWPGAFNQPQHF.

CDR3: CASRQGPGHYGYTF. The genes are TRBV12-3 or TRBV12-4 and TRBJ1-2; TCRdb's D call of TRBD1 is untestable without DNA. This CDR3 has 14 amino acids.

J is TRBJ2-5 and V is TRBV30; the D call of TRBD2 rests on TCRdb alone, since no DNA is present to check it. The CDR3 has 16 residues. CDR1 and CDR2 (germline): GTSNPN, SVGIG (reference sequence). The chain's CDR3 is CAWRAGLAGPKETQYF.

This sequence joins TRBV11-2 and TRBJ2-7; lacking DNA, the TRBD1 call made by TCRdb goes unchecked. There are 15 residues in the CDR3. The germline CDR1 and CDR2 sequences are SGHAT and FQNNGV. The CDR3: CASSLMRAGTYEQYF.

J is TRBJ2-1 and V is TRBV11-2; TCRdb designates TRBD1, a call that cannot be tested without DNA. CDR3 length: 16 amino acids. CDR1 is SGHAT and CDR2 is FQNNGV in the germline V gene. The CDR3 protein is CASSRQGISSYNEQFF.

The chain couples TRBV6-2 or TRBV6-3 to TRBJ2-1; checking the TCRdb D call of TRBD2 is not possible without DNA. CDR3 length: 15 residues. Germline loops: CDR1 MNHEY, CDR2 SVGEGT. The CDR3 is CASSSLSGGGNEQFF.

The rearrangement links TRBV12-3 or TRBV12-4 to TRBJ2-1; checking the TCRdb D call of TRBD2 is not possible without DNA. The CDR3 extends over 14 amino acids. CDR3 amino acids: CASTFSRGPGEQFF.

The V call is TRBV7-2, the J call TRBJ2-3. Germline V gene sequence: CDR1 SGHTA, CDR2 FQGNSA. This CDR3 is 15 amino acids long. CDR3: CASSPQLTGTDTQYF.

The chain has TRBV19 and TRBJ2-6; TCRdb lists TRBD1, though no DNA is available to test this call. The germline V gene has CDR1 LNHDA and CDR2 SQIVND (reference sequence). CDR3 length: 17 residues. CDR3 sequence: CASTSGDRGSGANVLTF. Full variable domain (missing parts from reference TRBV19 and TRBJ2-6): DGGITQSPKYLFRKEGQNVTLSCEQNLNHDAMYWYRQDPGQGLRLIYYSQIVNDFQKGDIAEGYSVSREKKESFPLTVTSAQKNPTAFYLCASTSGDRGSGANVLTFGAGSRLTVL.

This CDR3 reads CSAQTGRGETQYF. V usage is TRBV20-1 and J usage is TRBJ2-5; TCRdb's D gene call, TRBD1, goes unchecked for lack of DNA. This CDR3 is built from 13 residues. Germline assignment: CDR1 DFQATT and CDR2 SNEGSKA (reference sequence).

The chain employs TRBV29-1 and TRBJ2-1. The CDR3 consists of 14 residues. Germline values: CDR1 SQVTM, CDR2 ANQGSEA. The chain's CDR3 is CSAIRQDNYNEQFF.

The V call is TRBV9, the J call TRBJ2-3; the D gene TCRdb calls, TRBD1, cannot be checked with no DNA. Germline V lookup: CDR1 SGDLS, CDR2 YYNGEE. The CDR3 is 16 residues long. CDR3: CASSVAPGARTDTQYF.

The chain combines TRBV20-1 with TRBJ1-2; TCRdb's D call of TRBD1 is untestable without DNA. Germline V CDR1 and CDR2: DFQATT, SNEGSKA (reference sequence). The CDR3 extends over 14 amino acids. The CDR3 spells CSATDRGPLLGYTF.

This sequence joins TRBV6-5 and TRBJ1-1; no DNA is available, so the TRBD1 call from TCRdb remains unchecked. This CDR3 is 14 amino acids long. The germline CDR1 and CDR2 sequences are MNHEY and SVGAGI. This chain's CDR3 is CASSYADSTTEAFF.

The rearrangement joins TRBV29-1 to TRBJ2-3; the TCRdb call, TRBD2, lacks DNA for checking. This CDR3 is 13 amino acids long. Germline-derived CDR1 and CDR2 are SQVTM and ANQGSEA. The CDR3 is CSVERGHSDTQYF.